This TCR beta chain was sequenced in a study of blood T cells in healthy people across ages. The J segment lost 2 bases and the V segment lost 1 base, leaving 5 bases of the junction unmatched. CDR1 SQVTM and CDR2 ANQGSEA come from the germline V gene. This CDR3 comprises 14 residues. For the second PCR, which ran for roughly 7 to 11 cycles, a sample-barcoded 5' primer and a J-beta primer mix were used. A template-switch adaptor that had 12 random nucleotides put a tag on each cDNA molecule. One entry per CDR3 protein, called by TCRdb with MiXCR from the 5' RACE reads. The top ten clones hold roughly 24% of a sample with 550,000 to 600,000 distinct CDR3 sequences, around 48% of them seen once.

This receptor was identified in an older man in good health. Sequenced sample: blood. The chain links TRBV29-1 to TRBJ2-7; 7 positions agree with TRBD1. The CDR3: CSVEGYRGTYEQYF. CDR3 bases: TGCAGCGTTGAAGGTTACAGGGGAACCTACGAGCAGTACTTC.